This T cell receptor (beta chain) was found in a study of CD8+CD57+ T cells in acquired aplastic anemia. About the research overall: DNA per sorted CD4+ or CD8+ sample ranged about 0.2 to 27.4 ug, averaging roughly 3.2 ug. Broader study findings: Patients showed no significant difference from controls in CD8+ Simpson's diversity.

V shed 10 bases and J 2 bases; nucleotides not matched to a gene: 13. From germline, CDR1 is ENHRY and CDR2 SYGVKD. The CDR3 has 16 amino acids. This clonotype was seen a handful of times. What it recognizes is unknown. The TCR beta profiling, which covered VDJ combination and CDR3 sequence, was carried out using genomic DNA as the template. TCRdb independently ran MiXCR on the reads; one entry per CDR3 protein. This sample has around 180,000 distinct CDR3 sequences, with around 48% found just once. Sequenced patients had shown CD8+CD57+ cell expansion by flow cytometry. The sequencing input was sorted CD4+, CD8+, or CD8+CD57+ T cells (not recorded which) from PBMCs. This receptor was obtained from a human donor with aplastic anemia. The rearrangement links TRBV10-3 to TRBJ2-3, with 9 bases aligning to TRBD2. Written as DNA, the CDR3 is TGTGCCACACAGCCGAGCATAGCGGGAGACACAGATACGCAGTATTTT. This translates into CATQPSIAGDTDTQYF.